The 5 T cell receptor beta chains below were found in one sample sequenced in a study of CD8 T cells in ankylosing spondylitis (dated by TCRdb to 2016 to 2017). Library creation used 5' RACE. The instrument given in TCRdb is Illumina HiSeq 2500. Using fastp trimming at Q25 and MiXCR clonotype assembly, TCRdb reanalyzed the public sequencing data and kept in-frame beta chains. Each record represents a unique CDR3 protein, reported with the most common genes and DNA among its rows. This sample gives under 450,000 distinct CDR3 sequences in total; around 20% of them show up just once. Around 13% of the sample comes from the top ten. Source material: blood, either unsorted or a sorted T cell fraction (not recorded which). The source of these receptors is a male donor with ankylosing spondylitis or in good health (not recorded which).

The CDR3 DNA sequence: TGTGCCAGCAGCTTGGTACAGGGTGTATCCGGGGAGCTGTTTTTT. It translates to CASSLVQGVSGELFF. The rearrangement uses TRBV5-6 and TRBJ2-2; D may be TRBD1 (6 bases). V was clipped by 0 bases and J by 6 bases, with 12 bases between them. CDR3 length: 15 residues. The germline CDR1 and CDR2 sequences are SGHDT and YYEEEE.

The V call is TRBV9, the J call TRBJ2-1; TRBD1 matches at 11 bases. V trimming: 0 bases; J trimming: 8 bases; junction bases outside the gene matches: 7. The CDR3 runs 16 residues. Germline CDR1 and CDR2: SGDLS and YYNGEE. CDR3 in DNA: TGTGCCAGCAGCGTAGCGGTAGGACAGGGGGCTGATGAGCAGTTCTTC. This sequence encodes CASSVAVGQGADEQFF.

This clonotype was seen only a few times. The rearrangement uses TRBV5-1 and TRBJ2-1; D possibly corresponds to TRBD1 (6 bases). The ends were cut back, 0 bases at V and 9 bases at J, with 16 bases in the middle. This CDR3 contains 15 residues. Germline V gene data show CDR1 as SGHRS and CDR2 as YFSETQ. CDR3 in amino acids: CASSLDIAGASEQFF. CDR3 DNA sequence: TGCGCCAGCAGCTTGGATATTGCAGGGGCAAGTGAGCAGTTCTTC.

The rearrangement joins TRBV2 to TRBJ2-7; TRBD2 is a possible D gene (5 bases). The CDR3 has 15 amino acids. Germline CDR1 SNHLY, CDR2 FYNNEI. Deletions cut 5 bases from V and 3 bases from J, with 17 bases between. Here the CDR3 DNA reads TGTGCCAGCAGTCTAATTAAGACTACCCGCTACGAGCAGTACTTC. As protein: CASSLIKTTRYEQYF.

The table lists this clonotype with a few counts. The rearrangement links TRBV12-3 or TRBV12-4 to TRBJ1-2; tentatively, D is TRBD1 (6 bases). The ends were cut back, 3 bases at V and 6 bases at J, with 14 bases in the middle. The CDR3 has 14 residues. The CDR3: CASSFGGLGDGYTF. The DNA for the CDR3 is TGTGCCAGCAGTTTCGGGGGGCTAGGGGATGGCTACACCTTC.